This T cell receptor (beta chain) originates from a study of cytomegalovirus exposure and HLA in healthy donors. Study observations and caveats: Later analysis associated a missense DCLRE1C variant with TCR beta V- and J-gene trimming.

Primers included in the PCR were 60 Vbeta and 13 Jbeta primers. Profiling relied on immunoSEQ multiplex PCR, and the TCRdb table lists in-frame clones only, not all of them. The top ten clones hold approximately 6.8% of a sample with 170,000 or so clones, 80% of them seen once. About this clone: The antigen is unknown.

Germline V CDR1 and CDR2: MDHEN, SYDVKM. Trimming removed 6 bases at V and 2 bases at J, with 21 bases between. This CDR3 has 17 residues. This clonotype was obtained from a man younger than 40 in good health and CMV-seropositive. Specimen: PBMCs. This chain connects TRBV28 to TRBJ2-3, with D possibly being TRBD2 (5 bases). The CDR3 DNA sequence: TGTGCCAGCAGAACCCTCGTCAGTAGCGAGATCACAGATACGCAGTATTTT. This codes for CASRTLVSSEITDTQYF.